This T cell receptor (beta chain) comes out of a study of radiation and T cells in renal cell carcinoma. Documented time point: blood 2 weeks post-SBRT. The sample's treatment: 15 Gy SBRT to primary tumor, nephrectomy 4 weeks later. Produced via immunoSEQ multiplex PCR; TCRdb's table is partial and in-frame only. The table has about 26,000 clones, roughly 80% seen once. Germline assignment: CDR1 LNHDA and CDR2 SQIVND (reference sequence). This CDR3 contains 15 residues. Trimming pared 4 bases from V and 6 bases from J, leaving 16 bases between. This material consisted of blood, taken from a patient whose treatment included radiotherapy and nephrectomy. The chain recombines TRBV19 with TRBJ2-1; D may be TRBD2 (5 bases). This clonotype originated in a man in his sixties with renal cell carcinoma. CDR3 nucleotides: TGTGCCAGTAGTACTCCACGGCGTGGAGGCAATGAGCAGTTCTTC. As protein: CASSTPRRGGNEQFF.